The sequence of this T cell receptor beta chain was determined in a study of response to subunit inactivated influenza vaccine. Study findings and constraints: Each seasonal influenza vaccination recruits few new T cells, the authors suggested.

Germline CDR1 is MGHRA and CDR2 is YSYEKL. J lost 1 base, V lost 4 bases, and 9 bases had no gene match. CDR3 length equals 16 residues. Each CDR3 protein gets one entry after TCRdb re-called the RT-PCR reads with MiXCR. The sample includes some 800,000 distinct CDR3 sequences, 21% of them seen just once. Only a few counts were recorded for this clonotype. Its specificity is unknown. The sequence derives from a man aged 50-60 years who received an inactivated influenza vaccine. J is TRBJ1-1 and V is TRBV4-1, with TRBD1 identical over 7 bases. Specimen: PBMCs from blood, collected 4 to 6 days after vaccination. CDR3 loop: CASSRLPGQSNTEAFF. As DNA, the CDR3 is TGCGCCAGCAGCCGCCTACCGGGACAGTCGAACACTGAAGCTTTCTTT.